Presented here are 31 T cell receptor beta chains from one specimen sequenced in a study of patients and donors after allogeneic stem cell transplantation. TCRdb used MiXCR to reprocess the RT-PCR reads, holding one entry per CDR3 protein. The data show about 960,000 distinct CDR3 sequences, about 20% seen once. The sequencing sample was made of blood, either unsorted or a sorted T cell fraction (not recorded which). All receptors come from a human donor who was either an allogeneic HSCT recipient or a stem cell or donor lymphocyte infusion donor (not recorded which). It is not recorded whose cells these are; they may come from a transplant donor.

The gene calls are TRBV6-5 and TRBJ2-7; TRBD1 aligns across 9 bases. After removal of 2 bases from V and 3 bases from J, the junction contained 8 bases not matched to a gene. This CDR3 is 16 amino acids long. Germline CDR1 and CDR2: MNHEY and SVGAGI. DNA for the CDR3: TGTGCCAGCAGTTACAGAGGGGACAGGGCGGACTACGAGCAGTACTTC. This codes for CASSYRGDRADYEQYF.

This clonotype was picked up a small number of times. The chain is built from TRBV12-5 and TRBJ1-2, with D maybe TRBD1 (6 bases). The V and J ends lost 4 bases and 4 bases respectively, with 13 bases between them. Germline V CDR1 and CDR2: LGHNT, FRNRAP. The CDR3 loop spans 14 amino acids. The CDR3 reads CASGSPGHTYGYTF. As DNA, the CDR3 is TGTGCTAGTGGTTCACCGGGACACACCTATGGCTACACCTTC.

The chain couples TRBV20-1 to TRBJ2-4, with 13 bases fitting TRBD2. Germline V gene data show CDR1 as DFQATT and CDR2 as SNEGSKA (reference sequence). The CDR3 consists of 17 residues. The J segment lost 0 bases and the V segment lost 5 bases, leaving 7 bases of the junction unmatched. In DNA form, the CDR3 reads TGCAGTGCTCCGACTAGCGGGGGGTCATTAGCCAAAAACATTCAGTACTTC. It is translated as CSAPTSGGSLAKNIQYF.

This clonotype was detected only a few times. This sequence joins TRBV27 and TRBJ2-5; 7 bases map to TRBD2. The CDR3 is 15 residues long. V lost 5 bases, J lost 5 bases, and 11 bases stayed unmatched. Germline V gives CDR1 MNHEY, CDR2 SMNVEV (reference sequence). Here the CDR3 DNA reads TGTGCCAGCAGTCCATCGGGGAGGGTAAGGGAGACCCAGTACTTC. Its protein is CASSPSGRVRETQYF.

CDR3 DNA sequence: TGTGCCATCAGTGATCAGCGGGGGGGCAACACCGGGGAGCTGTTTTTT. Protein: CAISDQRGGNTGELFF. The chain recombines TRBV10-3 with TRBJ2-2, with TRBD2 identical over 10 bases. The CDR3 sequence is 16 residues long. Losses at the gene ends were 3 bases for V and 2 bases for J; bases not matched to a gene: 3. From germline, CDR1 is ENHRY and CDR2 SYGVKD.

This clonotype was found many times. This chain uses TRBV12-3 or TRBV12-4 with TRBJ1-5, with a possible D match to TRBD1 (6 bases). The CDR3 has 14 amino acids. Trimming took 3 bases from V and 5 from J, leaving 11 bases between them. The CDR3 bases are TGTGCCAGCAGTTTCGGGACAAGGCATCAGCCCCAGCATTTT. Translation: CASSFGTRHQPQHF.

Only a few counts were recorded for this clonotype. The genes are TRBV4-1 and TRBJ1-1, with D perhaps matching TRBD1 (5 bases). The germline V and J ends were trimmed by 0 bases and 11 bases, with 10 bases remaining between them. The CDR3 is 12 residues long. The germline V gene has CDR1 MGHRA and CDR2 YSYEKL. In DNA form, the CDR3 reads TGCGCCAGCAGCCAAGATAGGGGCGGGGCTTTCTTT. This sequence encodes CASSQDRGGAFF.

V gene TRBV6-2 or TRBV6-3 combines with J gene TRBJ1-5, with a weak D call TRBD1 (6 bases). The germline CDR1 and CDR2 sequences are MNHEY and SVGEGT. This CDR3 region has 13 residues. V dropped 8 bases and J dropped 2 bases, with 10 bases sitting between them. DNA for the CDR3: TGTGCCAGCGGGGAGGGGGGCAATCAGCCCCAGCATTTT. It specifies CASGEGGNQPQHF.

This clonotype was found many times. This chain joins TRBV5-1 and TRBJ1-1, with TRBD1 identical over 9 bases. CDR3 length: 14 amino acids. The V gene's germline CDR1 is SGHRS and CDR2 YFSETQ. J lost 3 bases, V lost 4 bases, and 4 bases had no gene match. CDR3 in amino acids: CASSADRGDTEAFF. Written as DNA, the CDR3 is TGCGCCAGCAGCGCGGACAGGGGAGACACTGAAGCTTTCTTT.

This clonotype has only one observation. The chain links TRBV25-1 to TRBJ2-5; 7 positions match TRBD2. This CDR3 is 14 amino acids long. Losses at the gene ends were 1 base for V and 7 bases for J; bases not matched to a gene: 6. CDR1 is MGHDK and CDR2 is SYGVNS in the germline V gene. CDR3 DNA sequence: TGTGCCAGCAGTGAATCCCTATGGGGGGGGACCCAGTACTTC. The encoded protein is CASSESLWGGTQYF.

V gene TRBV20-1 combines with J gene TRBJ2-1; 9 bases are a match to TRBD2. The CDR3 has 17 amino acids. Per germline, CDR1 DFQATT and CDR2 SNEGSKA (reference sequence). Losses at the gene ends were 5 bases for V and 3 bases for J; bases not matched to a gene: 14. The CDR3 sequence: CSAYSAEREALYNEQFF. The CDR3 nucleotides read TGCAGTGCTTATTCGGCGGAGCGGGAGGCTCTCTACAATGAGCAGTTCTTC.

The chain employs TRBV18 and TRBJ2-3; 14 bases are a match to TRBD2. CDR1 KGHSH and CDR2 LQKENI come from the germline V gene. The ends lost 3 bases at V and 1 base at J; junction bases unmatched: 6. CDR3 size: 18 residues. The CDR3 protein is CASSPRTSGRIGTDTQYF. The CDR3 DNA follows: TGTGCCAGCTCACCCCGGACTAGCGGGAGGATCGGCACAGATACGCAGTATTTT.

V and J are TRBV2 and TRBJ2-7; 11 bases line up with TRBD2. This CDR3 region has 18 residues. After removal of 5 bases from V and 0 bases from J, the junction contained 12 bases not matched to a gene. The germline gives CDR1 SNHLY, CDR2 FYNNEI. The CDR3 DNA reads as TGTGCCAGCAGTTCCGGGACTAGCGGTACGATGTTCTCCTACGAGCAGTACTTC. It encodes CASSSGTSGTMFSYEQYF.

This clonotype was seen a few times. This chain connects TRBV7-9 to TRBJ2-5, with TRBD2 matching 11 bases. Germline trimming cut 5 bases from V and 0 bases from J; bases unmatched to any gene: 5. The CDR3 length is 16 residues. Germline V gene lookup returns CDR1 SEHNR and CDR2 FQNEAQ (reference sequence). The CDR3 loop is CASSKPGLADQETQYF. CDR3 DNA sequence: TGTGCCAGCAGCAAACCGGGACTAGCGGACCAAGAGACCCAGTACTTC.

This clonotype was found a few times. CDR3: CASSEDSGWAQHF. CDR3 coding DNA: TGTGCCAGCAGCGAAGACTCGGGCTGGGCCCAGCATTTT. The chain uses TRBV12-3 or TRBV12-4 and TRBJ1-5; D gene unclear. V was pared by 6 bases and J by 11 bases, with 17 bases between. The CDR3 length is 13 residues.

This clonotype was observed a handful of times. V is TRBV20-1 and J is TRBJ2-3, with no clear D. Germline CDR1 and CDR2: DFQATT and SNEGSKA (reference sequence). The CDR3 runs to 13 residues. The ends were cut back, 5 bases at V and 4 bases at J, with 13 bases in the middle. CDR3: CSASPDRADTQYF. CDR3 nucleotide sequence: TGCAGTGCTTCCCCCGATCGGGCAGATACGCAGTATTTT.

The chain links TRBV20-1 to TRBJ1-6, with unresolved D. Looked up from germline, CDR1 is DFQATT and CDR2 is SNEGSKA (reference sequence). The CDR3 runs 16 residues. V was pared by 6 bases and J by 9 bases, with 24 bases between. The CDR3: CSAPSGPMGLGSPLHF. The CDR3 DNA follows: TGCAGTGCCCCTAGCGGTCCCATGGGCCTTGGTTCACCCCTCCACTTT.

The V and J genes are TRBV9 and TRBJ2-3, with 7 bases aligning to TRBD1. CDR3 length: 14 residues. Trimming removed 0 bases from V and 5 bases from J; junction bases left unmatched: 3. Germline V gene data show CDR1 as SGDLS and CDR2 as YYNGEE. The CDR3, as DNA: TGTGCCAGCAGCGTAGGAGGGGGCCTAGATACGCAGTATTTT. It encodes CASSVGGGLDTQYF.

This clonotype was seen more than once but under ten times. The chain employs TRBV2 and TRBJ2-3; a possible D gene is TRBD1 (6 bases). This CDR3 is 14 amino acids long. The V gene's germline CDR1 is SNHLY and CDR2 FYNNEI. V dropped 7 bases and J dropped 3 bases, with 14 bases sitting between them. CDR3 loop: CASKLAGETDTQYF. The CDR3 bases are TGTGCCAGCAAGTTGGCAGGGGAGACAGATACGCAGTATTTT.

The J gene is TRBJ2-5, the V gene TRBV29-1; 8 bases map to TRBD1. J was trimmed by 5 bases and V by 4 bases; bases with no gene match: 15. This CDR3 is 16 amino acids long. Per germline, CDR1 SQVTM and CDR2 ANQGSEA. Here the CDR3 reads CSVGRTGTSYGETQYF. The CDR3 nucleotides are TGCAGCGTTGGCCGGACAGGGACGTCTTACGGCGAGACCCAGTACTTC.

Points on this clonotype: A junction end diverges from the germline sequence, so it may reflect a read error. This chain connects TRBV4-3 to TRBJ2-1; perhaps TRBD2 as D (6 bases). CDR3 length equals 16 residues. CDR1 is LGHNA and CDR2 is YSLEER in the germline V gene. CDR3 amino acids: CASSEEGRGLKAEQFF. The CDR3 DNA sequence: TGCGCCAGCAGCGAAGAGGGGCGGGGTCTGAAGGCTGAGCAGTTCTTC.

This chain links TRBV5-1 with TRBJ1-2; TRBD1 is a possible D gene (5 bases). CDR1 SGHRS and CDR2 YFSETQ come from the germline V gene. With 5 bases removed from V and 6 bases from J, the gap between germline ends came to 14 bases. The CDR3 is 13 amino acids. CDR3: CASRRVREDGYTF. In nucleotides, the CDR3 is TGCGCCAGCAGGCGGGTCAGGGAGGATGGCTACACCTTC.

The chain is built from TRBV20-1 and TRBJ2-7, with D possibly being TRBD1 or TRBD2 (5 bases each). CDR3 length: 15 residues. Germline V gene lookup returns CDR1 DFQATT and CDR2 SNEGSKA (reference sequence). Trimming took off 1 base at V and 0 bases at J, with 13 bases between the two ends. The CDR3 bases are TGCAGTGCTAGAGTAACGGGGCAGTTCTCCTACGAGCAGTACTTC. This sequence encodes CSARVTGQFSYEQYF.

The genes are TRBV25-1 and TRBJ2-6; possibly TRBD1 for D (5 bases). CDR1 and CDR2 from the germline V gene are MGHDK and SYGVNS. V shed 2 bases and J shed 4 bases, with 9 bases lying between them. The CDR3 spans 15 residues. CDR3 nucleotide sequence: TGTGCCAGCAGTGAAGTAGGGGCGGGGGCCAACGTCCTGACTTTC. Amino acid sequence: CASSEVGAGANVLTF.

CDR3 in DNA: TGTGCCAGCAGCCAATATAGCGGGAGGGCCGAGAATACGCAGTATTTT. As protein: CASSQYSGRAENTQYF. The V gene is TRBV4-2, the J gene TRBJ2-3; 11 nucleotides line up with TRBD2. The V and J ends lost 2 bases and 7 bases, in that order; junction bases with no gene match: 8. Germline CDR1 is LGHNA and CDR2 is YNFKEQ. The CDR3 has 16 amino acids.

V usage is TRBV20-1 and J usage is TRBJ2-3; no firm D call. This CDR3 comprises 13 residues. Trimming removed 2 bases from V and 0 bases from J, with 6 bases in between. CDR1 and CDR2 from the germline V gene are DFQATT and SNEGSKA (reference sequence). DNA for the CDR3: TGCAGTGCTAGATTTCCTAGCACAGATACGCAGTATTTT. Translating it yields CSARFPSTDTQYF.

The rearrangement links TRBV7-8 to TRBJ2-1; TRBD2 agrees at 10 bases. The CDR3 length is 17 residues. V trimming: 4 bases; J trimming: 5 bases; junction bases outside the gene matches: 11. The germline V gene encodes CDR1 SGHVS and CDR2 FQNEAQ. CDR3 sequence reads: CASSWEAGGPENNEQFF. CDR3 bases: TGTGCCAGCAGCTGGGAAGCGGGAGGGCCCGAGAACAATGAGCAGTTCTTC.

The V and J genes are TRBV29-1 and TRBJ1-2; D unclear. CDR1 and CDR2 (germline): SQVTM, ANQGSEA. The CDR3 loop spans 12 amino acids. Trimming left V 4 bases short and J 8 bases short, with 14 bases between. DNA for the CDR3: TGCAGCGTTGTCTCTACCGGCGGGGGCTACACCTTC. It specifies CSVVSTGGGYTF.

V gene TRBV7-2 combines with J gene TRBJ2-1; D tentatively fits TRBD1 or TRBD2 (5 bases each). CDR3 size: 13 residues. V lost 4 bases to trimming and J lost 7 bases, with 11 bases between them. Germline CDR1 is SGHTA and CDR2 is FQGNSA. Here the CDR3 DNA reads TGTGCCAGCAGCTCAAGATGGGGGAATGAGCAGTTCTTC. This sequence encodes CASSSRWGNEQFF. Based on the CDR3 plus reference TRBV7-2 and TRBJ2-1, the full variable domain is GAGVSQSPSNKVTEKGKDVELRCDPISGHTALYWYRQSLGQGLEFLIYFQGNSAPDKSGLPSDRFSAERTGGSVSTLTIQRTQQEDSAVYLCASSSRWGNEQFFGPGTRLTVL.

The CDR3 sequence: CSVVGGATEAFF. In nucleotides, the CDR3 is TGCAGCGTTGTCGGGGGGGCCACTGAAGCTTTCTTT. The chain uses TRBV29-1 and TRBJ1-1, with D tentatively TRBD1 (6 bases). Germline CDR1 and CDR2: SQVTM and ANQGSEA. The CDR3 runs to 12 residues. V lost 4 bases to trimming and J lost 4 bases, with 10 bases between them. Supplemented by reference TRBV29-1 and TRBJ1-1, the full variable domain reads SAVISQKPSRDICQRGTSLTIQCQVDSQVTMMFWYRQQPGQSLTLIATANQGSEATYESGFVIDKFPISRPNLTFSTLTVSNMSPEDSSIYLCSVVGGATEAFFGQGTRLTVV.

The chain joins TRBV12-3 or TRBV12-4 to TRBJ2-1; 8 bases line up with TRBD2. V lost 3 bases to trimming and J lost 7 bases; unmatched junction nucleotides: 5. CDR3 length equals 14 residues. The CDR3 coding sequence is TGTGCCAGCAGTTTCCAGCGGGGGCTAAATGAGCAGTTCTTC. This codes for CASSFQRGLNEQFF.